This TCR beta chain was retrieved from a study of T cells in Graves' hyperthyroidism and ophthalmopathy. Study observations and caveats: In blood, most of the thyroid clonotypes expanded above 0.001 were also present.

This CDR3 is 14 amino acids long. The germline V gene encodes CDR1 SGHAT and CDR2 FQDESV (reference sequence). Trimming left V 6 bases short and J 0 bases short, with 11 bases between. Out of approximately 10 ml of fresh peripheral blood came the PBMCs. Amplified TCR beta CDR3 regions came from RNA transcripts. Carried out on the TCR CDR3, a first-round RT-PCR used the HTBI primer set. TCRdb passed the multiplex PCR reads through MiXCR, listing each CDR3 protein once. The top ten clones hold around 15% of a sample with fewer than 850,000 distinct CDR3 sequences, roughly 17% of them seen once. In this sample, this clonotype turned up many times. The antigen is unknown.

The sequence came from a man over 45 with Graves' hyperthyroidism. The material sequenced was blood. This chain joins TRBV11-1 and TRBJ1-1; D unclear. The CDR3 DNA reads TGTGCCAGCAGTCGAAATAGCATGAACACTGAAGCTTTCTTT. Protein sequence: CASSRNSMNTEAFF.